Presented here are 4 T cell receptor beta chains from one specimen sequenced in a study of beta chain features in type 1 diabetes. The entirety of the isolated RNA underwent reverse transcription, so expressed TCRB transcripts were sequenced. Assay: immunoSEQ multiplex PCR; the TCRdb copy retains only in-frame clones and omits some. This table holds 60,000 or so clones, roughly 60% found once. Sequences were obtained from Tregs from blood. These TCRs come from a woman aged 18-30 years in good health.

V is TRBV18 and J is TRBJ2-3; perhaps TRBD1 as D (6 bases). The CDR3 extends over 14 amino acids. V gave up 6 bases and J gave up 0 bases, with 10 bases separating them. CDR1 and CDR2 (germline): KGHSH, LQKENI. This CDR3 reads CASSTQGSTDTQYF. Written as DNA, the CDR3 is TGTGCCAGCTCGACACAGGGAAGCACAGATACGCAGTATTTT.

The chain has TRBV6-6 and TRBJ2-7; perhaps TRBD1 as D (7 bases). Trimming removed 5 bases from V and 3 bases from J, with 14 bases in between. The CDR3 is 14 residues long. CDR1 and CDR2 from the germline V gene are MNHNY and SVGAGI (reference sequence). CDR3 sequence reads: CASSLAGGGYEQYF. The CDR3, as DNA: TGTGCCAGCAGTCTCGCAGGGGGAGGCTACGAGCAGTACTTC.

This clone was detected only a few times. The gene calls are TRBV4-1 and TRBJ1-1; no reliable D call. Between the trimmed V and J ends, which lost 4 bases and 4 bases, there was a span of 13 bases. CDR3 size: 14 residues. CDR1 is MGHRA, CDR2 YSYEKL, per germline. CDR3 residues: CASSRTRESTEAFF. The CDR3 coding sequence is TGCGCCAGCAGCCGAACTCGGGAGAGCACTGAAGCTTTCTTT.

The chain employs TRBV6-1 and TRBJ2-7; a possible D gene is TRBD2 (5 bases). Germline V gives CDR1 MNHNS, CDR2 SASEGT. This CDR3 region has 12 residues. Trimming pared 6 bases from V and 4 bases from J, leaving 10 bases between. In DNA form, the CDR3 reads TGTGCCAGCAGAGGACGAGGGTACGAGCAGTACTTC. It yields the protein CASRGRGYEQYF.